This T cell receptor beta chain was observed in a study of blood T cell repertoires in COVID-19. At the level of the study: Samples of COVID-19 (acute and convalescent) were obtained from the United States, Italy and Spain. From T cells, B-cell-depleted T cells, or PBMCs came the material, which was cDNA or gDNA.

How the authors handled the data: Nucleated cell number was recorded as an estimate derived from reference gene primer amplification. Produced via immunoSEQ multiplex PCR; TCRdb's table is partial and in-frame only. V and J calls and clone size are given by that table; D and trimming were obtained from the DNA. The sample lists some 45,000 clones, almost 85% occurring once. The TCR originated in a human donor in a cohort sampled during active COVID-19. Sequencing used peripheral blood.

CDR3 residues: CASSRDLNIQYF. For the CDR3, the DNA is TGTGCCAGTTCGCGGGATTTAAACATTCAGTACTTC. This chain links TRBV7-9 with TRBJ2-4; TRBD2 is a possible D gene (6 bases). The V end was cut by 9 bases, the J end by 6 bases, with 12 bases between. CDR1 and CDR2 from the germline V gene are SEHNR and FQNEAQ (reference sequence). CDR3 length equals 12 residues.